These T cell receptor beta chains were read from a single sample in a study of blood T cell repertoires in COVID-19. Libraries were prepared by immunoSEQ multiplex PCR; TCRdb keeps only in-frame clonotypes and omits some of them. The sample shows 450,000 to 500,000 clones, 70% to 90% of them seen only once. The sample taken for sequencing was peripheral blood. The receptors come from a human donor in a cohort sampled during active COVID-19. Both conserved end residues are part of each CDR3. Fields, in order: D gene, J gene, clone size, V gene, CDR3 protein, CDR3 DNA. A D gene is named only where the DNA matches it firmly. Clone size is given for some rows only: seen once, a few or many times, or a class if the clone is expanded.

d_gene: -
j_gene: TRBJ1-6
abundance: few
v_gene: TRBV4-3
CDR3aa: CASSQEGGNQSPLHF
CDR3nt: TGCGCCAGCAGCCAAGAAGGGGGAAACCAGTCACCCCTCCACTTT

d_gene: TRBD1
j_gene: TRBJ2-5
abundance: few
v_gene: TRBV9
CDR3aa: CASSVRQGQETQYF
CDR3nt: TGTGCCAGCAGCGTAAGACAGGGGCAAGAGACCCAGTACTTC

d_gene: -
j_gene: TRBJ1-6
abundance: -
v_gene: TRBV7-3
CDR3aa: CASSLLGGIGSPLHF
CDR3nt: TGTGCCAGCAGCTTACTCGGGGGGATCGGCTCACCCCTCCACTTT

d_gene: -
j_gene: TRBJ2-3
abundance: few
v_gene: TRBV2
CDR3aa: CASTSPDTQYF
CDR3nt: TGTGCCAGCACCTCCCCAGATACGCAGTATTTT

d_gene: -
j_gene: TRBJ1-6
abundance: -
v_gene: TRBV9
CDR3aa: CASSPGDSPLHF
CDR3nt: TGTGCCAGCAGCCCCGGGGATTCACCCCTCCACTTT

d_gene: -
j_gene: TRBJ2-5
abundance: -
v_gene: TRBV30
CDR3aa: CAWRGGQGETQYF
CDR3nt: TGTGCCTGGAGGGGGGGTCAGGGAGAGACCCAGTACTTC

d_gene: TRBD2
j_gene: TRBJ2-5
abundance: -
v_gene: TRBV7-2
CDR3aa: CASSFYTSGRGETQYF
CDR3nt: TGTGCCAGCAGCTTTTACACTAGCGGGAGAGGTGAGACCCAGTACTTC

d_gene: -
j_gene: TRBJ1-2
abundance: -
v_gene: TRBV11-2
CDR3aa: CASSLDTFYGYTF
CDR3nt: TGTGCCAGCAGCTTAGATACATTCTATGGCTACACCTTC

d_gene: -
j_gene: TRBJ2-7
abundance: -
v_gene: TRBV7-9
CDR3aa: CASSLTVGGEQYF
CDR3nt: TGTGCCAGCAGCTTAACGGTAGGGGGAGAGCAGTACTTC

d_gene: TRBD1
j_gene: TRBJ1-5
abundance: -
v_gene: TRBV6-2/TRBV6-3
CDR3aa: CASSDGQVRDQPQHF
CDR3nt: TGTGCCAGCAGTGACGGACAGGTGAGAGATCAGCCCCAGCATTTT

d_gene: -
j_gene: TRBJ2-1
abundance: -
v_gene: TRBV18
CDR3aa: CASSPQQSGYSYNEQFF
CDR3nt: TGTGCCAGCTCACCACAACAGAGCGGGTACTCCTACAATGAGCAGTTCTTC

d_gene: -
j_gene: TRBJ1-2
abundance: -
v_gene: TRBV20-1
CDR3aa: CSASRYGYTF
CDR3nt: TGCAGTGCTAGCCGCTATGGCTACACCTTC

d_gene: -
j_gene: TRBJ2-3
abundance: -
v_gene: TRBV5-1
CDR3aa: CASSLGGSNSGTDTQYF
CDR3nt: TGCGCCAGCAGCTTAGGGGGATCTAATTCAGGCACAGATACGCAGTATTTT

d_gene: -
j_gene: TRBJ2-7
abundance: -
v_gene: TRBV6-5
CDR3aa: CASSRGDYEQYF
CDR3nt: TGTGCCAGCAGTCGCGGGGACTACGAGCAGTACTTC

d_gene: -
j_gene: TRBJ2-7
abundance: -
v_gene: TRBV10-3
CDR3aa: CAISEIDYGYEQYF
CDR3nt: TGTGCCATCAGTGAGATTGACTACGGCTACGAGCAGTACTTC

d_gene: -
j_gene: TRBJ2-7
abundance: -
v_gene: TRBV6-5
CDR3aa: CASRGERNEQYF
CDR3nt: TGTGCCAGCAGGGGAGAGCGGAACGAGCAGTACTTC

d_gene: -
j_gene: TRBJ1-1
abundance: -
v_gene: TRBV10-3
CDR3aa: CAISESNGGVTEAFF
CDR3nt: TGTGCCATCAGTGAGTCTAACGGGGGAGTTACTGAAGCTTTCTTT

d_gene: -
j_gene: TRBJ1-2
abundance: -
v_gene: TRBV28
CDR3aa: CASSLSLQGGYGYTF
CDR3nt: TGTGCCAGCAGTTTATCCTTACAAGGGGGCTATGGCTACACCTTC

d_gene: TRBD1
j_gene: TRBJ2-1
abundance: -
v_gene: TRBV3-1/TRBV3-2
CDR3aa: CASSPRQGIYNEQFF
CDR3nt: TGTGCCAGCAGCCCGAGACAGGGGATCTACAATGAGCAGTTCTTC

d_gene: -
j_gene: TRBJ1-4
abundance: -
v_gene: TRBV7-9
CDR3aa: CASRSVRGEKLFF
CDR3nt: TGTGCCAGCAGGTCCGTTAGGGGCGAAAAACTGTTTTTT

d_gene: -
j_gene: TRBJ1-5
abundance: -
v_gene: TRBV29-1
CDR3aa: CSVVIGYNQPQHF
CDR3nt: TGCAGCGTTGTTATCGGGTACAATCAGCCCCAGCATTTT

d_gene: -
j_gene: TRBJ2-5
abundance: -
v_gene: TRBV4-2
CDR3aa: CASSRGPEFQETQYF
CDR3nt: TGTGCCAGCAGCCGGGGGCCTGAGTTCCAAGAGACCCAGTACTTC

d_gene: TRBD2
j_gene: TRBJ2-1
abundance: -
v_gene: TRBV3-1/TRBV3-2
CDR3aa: CASSQDREGEQFF
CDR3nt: TGTGCCAGCAGCCAAGACAGGGAGGGTGAGCAGTTCTTC

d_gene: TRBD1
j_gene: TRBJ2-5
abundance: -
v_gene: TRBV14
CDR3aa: CASSLRGREETQYF
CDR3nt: TGTGCCAGCAGCCTCAGGGGGCGAGAGGAGACCCAGTACTTC

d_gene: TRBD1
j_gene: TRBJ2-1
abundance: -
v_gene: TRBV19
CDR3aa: CASTNNPGTGGFEQFF
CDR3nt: TGTGCCAGTACCAACAACCCAGGGACAGGGGGCTTTGAGCAGTTCTTC

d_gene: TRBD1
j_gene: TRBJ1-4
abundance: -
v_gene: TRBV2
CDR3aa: CASRWTGGLEKLFF
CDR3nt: TGTGCCAGCAGATGGACAGGGGGTCTAGAAAAACTGTTTTTT

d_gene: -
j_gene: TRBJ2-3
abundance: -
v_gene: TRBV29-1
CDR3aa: CSERVADTQYF
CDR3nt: TGCAGCGAGAGGGTGGCAGATACGCAGTATTTT

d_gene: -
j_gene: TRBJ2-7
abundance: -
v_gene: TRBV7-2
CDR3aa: CASSLAFRGGSEQYF
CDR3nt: TGTGCCAGCAGCTTAGCTTTCAGGGGCGGTAGCGAGCAGTACTTC

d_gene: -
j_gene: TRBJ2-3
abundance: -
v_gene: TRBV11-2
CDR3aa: CASSLGGPGTDTQYF
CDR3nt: TGTGCCAGCAGTTTGGGGGGGCCGGGCACAGATACGCAGTATTTT

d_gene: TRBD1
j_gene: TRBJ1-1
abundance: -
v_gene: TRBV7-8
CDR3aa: CASSWSLLQGPVATEAFF
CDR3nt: TGTGCCAGCAGCTGGTCTCTGTTACAGGGGCCCGTCGCGACTGAAGCTTTCTTT

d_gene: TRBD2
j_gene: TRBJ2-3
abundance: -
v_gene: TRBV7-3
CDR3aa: CASSLGPGPAGGGSTDTQYF
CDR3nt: TGTGCCAGCAGCTTAGGACCGGGTCCAGCGGGAGGGGGGAGCACAGATACGCAGTATTTT

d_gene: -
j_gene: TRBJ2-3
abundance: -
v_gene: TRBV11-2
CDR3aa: CASSLDSGRSDTQYF
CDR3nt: TGTGCCAGCAGCTTAGACAGTGGCAGATCAGATACGCAGTATTTT

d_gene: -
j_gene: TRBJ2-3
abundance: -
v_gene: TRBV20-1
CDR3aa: CSATSTDTQYF
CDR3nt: TGCAGTGCTACTAGCACAGATACGCAGTATTTT

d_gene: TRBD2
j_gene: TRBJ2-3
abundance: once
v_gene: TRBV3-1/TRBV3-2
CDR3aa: CASSLTSGDTDTQYF
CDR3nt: TGTGCCAGCAGCCTGACTAGCGGCGACACAGATACGCAGTATTTT

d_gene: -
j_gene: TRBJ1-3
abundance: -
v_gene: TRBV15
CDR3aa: CATSRPPGNTIYF
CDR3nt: TGTGCCACCAGCAGACCCCCGGGAAACACCATATATTTT

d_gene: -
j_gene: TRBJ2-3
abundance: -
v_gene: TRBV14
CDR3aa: CASSRNRYTDTQYF
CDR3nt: TGTGCCAGCAGCCGAAACAGGTACACAGATACGCAGTATTTT

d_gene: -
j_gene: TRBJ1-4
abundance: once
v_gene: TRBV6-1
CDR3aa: CASSEYGGGATNEKLFF
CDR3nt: TGTGCCAGCAGTGAATACGGGGGAGGTGCAACTAATGAAAAACTGTTTTTT

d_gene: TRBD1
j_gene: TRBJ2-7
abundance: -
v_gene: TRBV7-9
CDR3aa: CASSLVRTGENEQYF
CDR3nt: TGTGCCAGCAGCTTGGTTAGGACAGGCGAGAACGAGCAGTACTTC

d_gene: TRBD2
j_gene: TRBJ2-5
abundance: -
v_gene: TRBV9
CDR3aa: CASSVQSGRAETQYF
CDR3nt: TGTGCCAGCAGCGTCCAGAGCGGGAGGGCAGAGACCCAGTACTTC

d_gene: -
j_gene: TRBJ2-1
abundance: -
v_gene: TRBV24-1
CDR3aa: CATRVNDRSYNEQFF
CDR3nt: TGTGCCACCAGGGTAAACGACAGGAGTTACAATGAGCAGTTCTTC

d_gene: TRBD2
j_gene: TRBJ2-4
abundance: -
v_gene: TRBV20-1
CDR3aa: CSASSAGDLKNIQYF
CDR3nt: TGCAGTGCTAGTTCTGCGGGAGACCTCAAAAACATTCAGTACTTC

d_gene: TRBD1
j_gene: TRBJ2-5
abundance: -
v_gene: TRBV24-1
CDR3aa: CATSAAGGGQETQYF
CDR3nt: TGTGCCACCAGTGCGGCAGGGGGCGGACAAGAGACCCAGTACTTC

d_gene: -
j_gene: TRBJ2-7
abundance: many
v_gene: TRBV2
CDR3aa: CASSGRSEQYF
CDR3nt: TGTGCCAGCAGTGGCCGGTCCGAGCAGTACTTC

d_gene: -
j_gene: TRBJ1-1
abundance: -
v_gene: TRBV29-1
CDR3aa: CSVEVVGAIEAFF
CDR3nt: TGCAGCGTTGAAGTGGTAGGGGCCATTGAAGCTTTCTTT

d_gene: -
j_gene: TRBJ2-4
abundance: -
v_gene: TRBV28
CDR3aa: CAITPGQKNIQYF
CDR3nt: TGTGCCATTACCCCGGGACAAAAAAACATTCAGTACTTC

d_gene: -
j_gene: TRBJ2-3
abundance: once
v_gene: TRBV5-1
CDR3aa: CASSTGNVYTDTQYF
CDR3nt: TGCGCCAGCAGTACAGGGAACGTCTACACAGATACGCAGTATTTT

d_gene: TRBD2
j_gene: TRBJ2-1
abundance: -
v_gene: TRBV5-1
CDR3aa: CASSLGLAGRNNEQFF
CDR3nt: TGCGCCAGCAGCCTGGGACTAGCGGGACGGAACAATGAGCAGTTCTTC

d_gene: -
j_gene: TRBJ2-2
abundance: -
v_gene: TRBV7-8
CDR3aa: CASSLVIGSPSNTGELFF
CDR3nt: TGTGCCAGCAGCTTAGTTATTGGCTCACCCTCAAACACCGGGGAGCTGTTTTTT

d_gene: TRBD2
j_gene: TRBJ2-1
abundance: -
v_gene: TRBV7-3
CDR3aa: CASSPLAGVTNEQFF
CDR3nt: TGTGCCAGCAGCCCTCTAGCGGGAGTCACCAATGAGCAGTTCTTC

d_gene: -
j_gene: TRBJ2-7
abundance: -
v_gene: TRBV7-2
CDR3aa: CASSAGLNEQYF
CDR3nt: TGTGCCAGCAGCGCGGGACTCAACGAGCAGTACTTC

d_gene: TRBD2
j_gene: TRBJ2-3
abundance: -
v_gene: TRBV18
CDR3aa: CASSQTSGTDTQYF
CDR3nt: TGTGCCAGCTCACAGACTAGCGGTACAGATACGCAGTATTTT

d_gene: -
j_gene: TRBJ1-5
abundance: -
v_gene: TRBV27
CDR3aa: CASSFLGAGQPQHF
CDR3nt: TGTGCCAGCAGTTTCCTGGGGGCTGGGCAGCCCCAGCATTTT